A selection of T cell receptor beta chains follows, all from one sample in a study of cytomegalovirus exposure and HLA in healthy donors. Using immunoSEQ multiplex PCR, the repertoire was profiled, and TCRdb retains in-frame clones only, with some absent. The data contain about 95,000 clones, about four fifths of them singletons. Sample: PBMCs. The receptors derive from a woman in her thirties or forties in good health and CMV-seronegative. Both conserved end residues are part of each CDR3.

v_call	j_call	cdr3_length	cdr3_aa
TRBV15	TRBJ1-5	18	CATSRVGGGANSNQPQHF
TRBV7-2	TRBJ1-2	14	CASSLGFQGGGYTF
TRBV18	TRBJ1-6	15	CASSRSREGDSPLHF
TRBV27	TRBJ1-2	16	CASSFWGGTGASGYTF
TRBV5-4	TRBJ2-4	13	CASSSTGSNIQYF
TRBV15	TRBJ1-1	13	CATSSNRNTEAFF
TRBV5-6	TRBJ1-2	15	CASSLPTGALDGYTF
TRBV27	TRBJ1-1	15	CASSSPREGGTEAFF
TRBV29-1	TRBJ2-1	16	CSVDRRSPVSYNEQFF
TRBV30	TRBJ2-3	15	CAWSVGTSDTDTQYF
TRBV7-2	TRBJ2-3	16	CASSLFPRGTADTQYF
TRBV6-1	TRBJ2-1	15	CASNSGGSSYNEQFF